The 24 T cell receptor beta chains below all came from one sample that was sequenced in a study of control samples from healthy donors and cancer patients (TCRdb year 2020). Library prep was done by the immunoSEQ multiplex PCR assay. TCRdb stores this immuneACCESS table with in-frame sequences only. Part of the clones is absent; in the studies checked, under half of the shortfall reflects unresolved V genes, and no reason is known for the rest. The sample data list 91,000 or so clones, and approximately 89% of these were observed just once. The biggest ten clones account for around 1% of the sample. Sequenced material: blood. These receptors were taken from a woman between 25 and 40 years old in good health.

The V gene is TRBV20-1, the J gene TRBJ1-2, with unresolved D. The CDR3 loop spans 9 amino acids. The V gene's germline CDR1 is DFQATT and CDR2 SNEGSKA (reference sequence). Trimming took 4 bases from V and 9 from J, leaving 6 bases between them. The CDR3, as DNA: TGCAGTGCTAAAAACAGCTACACCTTC. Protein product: CSAKNSYTF.

The CDR3 loop is CASSQRLAGIYNEQFF. CDR3 sequence (DNA): TGTGCCAGCAGCCAACGACTAGCGGGGATTTACAATGAGCAGTTCTTC. The J gene is TRBJ2-1, the V gene TRBV14; 11 nucleotides match TRBD2. Looked up from germline, CDR1 is SGHDN and CDR2 is FVKESK. CDR3 length: 16 amino acids. V lost 2 bases to trimming and J lost 4 bases; unmatched junction nucleotides: 4.

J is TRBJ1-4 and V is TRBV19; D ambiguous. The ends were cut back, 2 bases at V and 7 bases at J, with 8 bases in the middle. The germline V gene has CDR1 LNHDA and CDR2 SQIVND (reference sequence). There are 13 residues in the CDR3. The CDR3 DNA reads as TGTGCCAGTAGTATAAAGGGAAGTGAAAAACTGTTTTTT. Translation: CASSIKGSEKLFF.

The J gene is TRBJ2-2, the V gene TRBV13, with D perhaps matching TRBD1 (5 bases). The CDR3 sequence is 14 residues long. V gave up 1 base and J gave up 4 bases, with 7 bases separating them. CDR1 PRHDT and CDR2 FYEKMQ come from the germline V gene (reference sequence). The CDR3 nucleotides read TGTGCCAGCAGCTTAGAGGGGTCCACCGGGGAGCTGTTTTTT. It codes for CASSLEGSTGELFF.

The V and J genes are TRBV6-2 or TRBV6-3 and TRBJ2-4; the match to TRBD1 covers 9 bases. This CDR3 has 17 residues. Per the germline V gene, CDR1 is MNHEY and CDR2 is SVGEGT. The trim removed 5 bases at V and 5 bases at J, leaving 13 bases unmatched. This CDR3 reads CASSQGQGTFRQNIQYF. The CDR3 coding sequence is TGTGCCAGCAGTCAGGGACAGGGTACTTTTAGACAAAACATTCAGTACTTC.

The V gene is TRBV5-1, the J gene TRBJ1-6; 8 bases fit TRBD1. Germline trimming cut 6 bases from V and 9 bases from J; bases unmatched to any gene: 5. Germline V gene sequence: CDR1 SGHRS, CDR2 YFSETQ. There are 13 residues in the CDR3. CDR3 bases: TGCGCCAGCACGGACAGGGAAGGTTCACCCCTCCACTTT. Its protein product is CASTDREGSPLHF.

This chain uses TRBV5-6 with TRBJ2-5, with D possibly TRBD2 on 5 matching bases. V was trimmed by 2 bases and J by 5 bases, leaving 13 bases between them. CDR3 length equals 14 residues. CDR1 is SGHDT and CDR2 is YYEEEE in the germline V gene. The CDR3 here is CASSLAVGDETQYF. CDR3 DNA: TGTGCCAGCAGCTTAGCGGTCGGCGACGAGACCCAGTACTTC.

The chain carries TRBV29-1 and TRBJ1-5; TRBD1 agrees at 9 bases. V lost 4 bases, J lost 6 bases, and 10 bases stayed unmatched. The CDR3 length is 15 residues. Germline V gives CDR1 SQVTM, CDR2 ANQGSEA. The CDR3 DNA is TGCAGCGTTGCACAGGGGGCCGGGATGGGTCAGCCCCAGCATTTT. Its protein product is CSVAQGAGMGQPQHF.

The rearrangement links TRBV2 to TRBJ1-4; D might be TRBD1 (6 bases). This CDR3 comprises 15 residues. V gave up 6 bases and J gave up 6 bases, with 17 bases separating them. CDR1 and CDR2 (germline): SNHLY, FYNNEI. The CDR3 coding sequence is TGTGCCAGCAGCCTGCTACAGGGTAGGGATGAAAAACTGTTTTTT. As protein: CASSLLQGRDEKLFF.

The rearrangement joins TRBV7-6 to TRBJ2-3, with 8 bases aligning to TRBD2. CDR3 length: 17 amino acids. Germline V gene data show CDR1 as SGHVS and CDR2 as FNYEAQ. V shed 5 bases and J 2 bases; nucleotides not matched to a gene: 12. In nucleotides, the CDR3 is TGTGCCAGCAGCCTACAGCAGGCAGCGGGGGCCACAGATACGCAGTATTTT. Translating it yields CASSLQQAAGATDTQYF.

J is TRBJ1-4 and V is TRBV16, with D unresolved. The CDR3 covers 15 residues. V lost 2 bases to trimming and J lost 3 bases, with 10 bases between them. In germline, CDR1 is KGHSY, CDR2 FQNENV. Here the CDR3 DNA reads TGTGCCAGCAGCCAAAGGAAAGACCCTAATGAAAAACTGTTTTTT. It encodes CASSQRKDPNEKLFF.

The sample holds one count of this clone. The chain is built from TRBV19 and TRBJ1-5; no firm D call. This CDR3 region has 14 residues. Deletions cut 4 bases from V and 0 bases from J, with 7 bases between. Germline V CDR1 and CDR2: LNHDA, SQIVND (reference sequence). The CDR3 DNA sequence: TGTGCCAGTAGTACGAGCTCTAGCAATCAGCCCCAGCATTTT. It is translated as CASSTSSSNQPQHF.

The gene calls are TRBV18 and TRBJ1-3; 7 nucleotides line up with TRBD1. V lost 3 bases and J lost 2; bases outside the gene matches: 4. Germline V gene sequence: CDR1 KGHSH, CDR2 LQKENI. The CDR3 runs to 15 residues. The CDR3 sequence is CASSPGDRAGNTIYF. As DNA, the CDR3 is TGTGCCAGCTCACCCGGAGACAGGGCTGGAAACACCATATATTTT.

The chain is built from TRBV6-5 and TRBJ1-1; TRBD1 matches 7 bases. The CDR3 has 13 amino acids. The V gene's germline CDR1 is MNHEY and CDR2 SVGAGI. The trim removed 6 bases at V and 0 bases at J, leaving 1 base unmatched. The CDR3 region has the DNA TGTGCCAGCAGGACAGGGATGAACACTGAAGCTTTCTTT. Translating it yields CASRTGMNTEAFF.

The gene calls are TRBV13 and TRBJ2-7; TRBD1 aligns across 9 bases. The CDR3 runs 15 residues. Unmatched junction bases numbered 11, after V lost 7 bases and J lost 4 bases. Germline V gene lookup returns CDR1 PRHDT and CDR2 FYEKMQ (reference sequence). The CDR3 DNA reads TGTGCCAGCACCCCCTGGGGGACAGGGTCATACGAGCAGTACTTC. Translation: CASTPWGTGSYEQYF. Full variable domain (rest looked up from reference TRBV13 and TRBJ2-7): AAGVIQSPRHLIKEKRETATLKCYPIPRHDTVYWYQQGPGQDPQFLISFYEKMQSDKGSIPDRFSAQQFSDYHSELNMSSLELGDSALYFCASTPWGTGSYEQYFGPGTRLTVT.

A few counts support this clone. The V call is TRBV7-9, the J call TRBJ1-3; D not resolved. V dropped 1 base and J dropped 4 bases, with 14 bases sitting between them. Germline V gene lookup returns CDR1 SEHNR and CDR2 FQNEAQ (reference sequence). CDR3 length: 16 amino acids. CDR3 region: CASSLVTGVPGNTIYF. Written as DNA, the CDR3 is TGTGCCAGCAGCTTAGTTACCGGGGTACCAGGAAACACCATATATTTT.

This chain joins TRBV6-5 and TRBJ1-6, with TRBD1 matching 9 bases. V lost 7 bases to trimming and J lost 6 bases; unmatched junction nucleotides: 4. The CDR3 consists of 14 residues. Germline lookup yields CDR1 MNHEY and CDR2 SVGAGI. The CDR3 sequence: CASNPGQGNSPLHF. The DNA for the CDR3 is TGTGCCAGCAACCCGGGACAGGGTAATTCACCCCTCCACTTT.

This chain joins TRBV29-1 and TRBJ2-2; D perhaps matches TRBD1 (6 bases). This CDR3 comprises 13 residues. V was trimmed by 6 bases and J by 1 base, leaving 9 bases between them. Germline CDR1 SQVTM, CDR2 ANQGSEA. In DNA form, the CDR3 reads TGCAGCGTAGAACAGGGGAACACCGGGGAGCTGTTTTTT. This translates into CSVEQGNTGELFF.

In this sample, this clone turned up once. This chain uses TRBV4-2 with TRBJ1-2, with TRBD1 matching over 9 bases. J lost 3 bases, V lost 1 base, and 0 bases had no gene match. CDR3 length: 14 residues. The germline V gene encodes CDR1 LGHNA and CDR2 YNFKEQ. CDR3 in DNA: TGTGCCAGCAGCCAAGGGACAGGGGACTATGGCTACACCTTC. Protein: CASSQGTGDYGYTF.

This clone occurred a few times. CDR3 in amino acids: CASSPTGISGNTIYF. The CDR3 DNA reads TGTGCCAGCAGTCCGACAGGCATCTCTGGAAACACCATATATTTT. The chain couples TRBV6-6 to TRBJ1-3, with a weak D call TRBD1 (6 bases). Trimming left V 5 bases short and J 0 bases short, with 11 bases between. Germline-derived CDR1 and CDR2 are MNHNY and SVGAGI (reference sequence). This CDR3 region has 15 residues.

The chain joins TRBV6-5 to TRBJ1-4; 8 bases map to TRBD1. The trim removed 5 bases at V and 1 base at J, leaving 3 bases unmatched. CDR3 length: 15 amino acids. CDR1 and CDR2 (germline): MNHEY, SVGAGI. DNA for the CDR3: TGTGCCAGCAGTAAAACAGGGGGAACTAATGAAAAACTGTTTTTT. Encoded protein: CASSKTGGTNEKLFF.

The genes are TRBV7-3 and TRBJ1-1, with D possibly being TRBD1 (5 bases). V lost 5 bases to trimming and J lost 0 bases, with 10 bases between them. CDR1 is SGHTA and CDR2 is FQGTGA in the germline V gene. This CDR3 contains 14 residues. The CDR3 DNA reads TGTGCCAGCAGCGCACAGGAAGTGAACACTGAAGCTTTCTTT. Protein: CASSAQEVNTEAFF.

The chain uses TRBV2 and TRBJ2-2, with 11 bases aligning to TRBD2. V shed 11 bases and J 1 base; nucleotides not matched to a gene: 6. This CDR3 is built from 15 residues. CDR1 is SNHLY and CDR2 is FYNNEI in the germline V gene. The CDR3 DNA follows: TGTGCCCGCACGACTAGCGGGAAGAACACCGGGGAGCTGTTTTTT. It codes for CARTTSGKNTGELFF. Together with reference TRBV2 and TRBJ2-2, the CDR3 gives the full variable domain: EPEVTQTPSHQVTQMGQEVILRCVPISNHLYFYWYRQILGQKVEFLVSFYNNEISEKSEIFDDQFSVERPDGSNFTLKIRSTKLEDSAMYFCARTTSGKNTGELFFGEGSRLTVL.

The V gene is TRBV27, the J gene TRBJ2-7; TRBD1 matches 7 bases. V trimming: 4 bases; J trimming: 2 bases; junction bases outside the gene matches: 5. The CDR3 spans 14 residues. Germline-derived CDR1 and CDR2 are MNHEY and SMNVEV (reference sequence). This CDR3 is CASSSGTDPYEQYF. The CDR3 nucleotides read TGTGCCAGCAGTTCCGGGACAGACCCCTACGAGCAGTACTTC.